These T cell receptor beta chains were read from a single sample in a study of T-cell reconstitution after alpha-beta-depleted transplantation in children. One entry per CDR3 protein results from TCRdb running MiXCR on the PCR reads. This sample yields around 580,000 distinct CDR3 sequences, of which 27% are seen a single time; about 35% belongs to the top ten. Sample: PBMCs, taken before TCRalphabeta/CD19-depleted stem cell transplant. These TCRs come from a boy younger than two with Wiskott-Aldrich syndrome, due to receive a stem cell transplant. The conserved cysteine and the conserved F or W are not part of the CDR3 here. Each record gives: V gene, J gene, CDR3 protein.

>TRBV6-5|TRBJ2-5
ASSSPGQGETQY
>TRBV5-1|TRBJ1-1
ASSLGTGTRRFSEAF
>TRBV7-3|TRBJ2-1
ASSSSGRVYNEQF
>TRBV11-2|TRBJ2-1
ASSFRVYNEQF
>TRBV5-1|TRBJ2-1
ASSPVMTSHNEQF
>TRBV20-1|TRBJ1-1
SARRGSPNTEAF
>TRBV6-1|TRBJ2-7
ASSERRWVEQY
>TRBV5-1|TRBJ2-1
ASSKETGRSYNEQF
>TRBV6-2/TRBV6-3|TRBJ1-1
ASSYYSFGRGFEMNTEAF
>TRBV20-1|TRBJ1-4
SARGPGWEKLF
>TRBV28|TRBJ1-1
ASSLGGWDTEAF
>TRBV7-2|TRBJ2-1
ASRKTSGRAYNEQF
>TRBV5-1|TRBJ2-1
ASSPSIGYNEQF
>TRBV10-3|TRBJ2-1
AISQEGTSGKQF
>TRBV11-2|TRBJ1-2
ASSLVGSLGYT
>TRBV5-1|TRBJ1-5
ASSLLDPSNQPQH
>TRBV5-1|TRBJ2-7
ASSLAWRGSYEQY
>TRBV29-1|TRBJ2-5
SVGVVQVRRQETQY